Only a few counts were recorded for the clone carrying this T cell receptor beta chain. Its specificity is not known. Treatment in this sample: roughly 10-day PBMC culture with coronavirus spike peptide pools or control peptides (ViraFEST assay). This specimen comes from a study of vaccination and CD4 T cells after COVID-19. CD4+ T cells that had been cultured provided DNA sequenced with the Oncomine TCR Beta short-read assay. MiXCR was run by TCRdb on the PCR reads, yielding one entry per CDR3 protein. The sample lists 26,000 or so distinct CDR3 sequences, around 45% occurring once. Looked up from germline, CDR1 is MNHEY and CDR2 is SVGAGI. CDR3 length: 16 amino acids. V was shortened by 3 bases and J by 2 bases, with 17 bases between the two germline ends.

Specimen: CD4+ T cells from blood, cultured in vitro. The chain joins TRBV6-5 to TRBJ2-7; no clear D. The source is a human donor who had recovered from COVID-19. The DNA for the CDR3 is TGTGCCAGCAGTTATCAACCTCGGGTACCAACCTACGAGCAGTACTTC. It encodes CASSYQPRVPTYEQYF.